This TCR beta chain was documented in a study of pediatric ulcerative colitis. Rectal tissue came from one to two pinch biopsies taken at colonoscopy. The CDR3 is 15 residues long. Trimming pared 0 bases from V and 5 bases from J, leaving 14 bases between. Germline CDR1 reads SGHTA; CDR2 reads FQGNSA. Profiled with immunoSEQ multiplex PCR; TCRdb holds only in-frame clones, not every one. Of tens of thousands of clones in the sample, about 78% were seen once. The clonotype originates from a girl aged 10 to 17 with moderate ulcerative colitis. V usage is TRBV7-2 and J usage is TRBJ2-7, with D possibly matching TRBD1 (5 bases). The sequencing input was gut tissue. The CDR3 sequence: CASSLAKGFSHEQYF. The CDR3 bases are TGTGCCAGCAGCTTAGCGAAGGGGTTCAGTCACGAGCAGTACTTC.